These T cell receptor beta chains were read from a single sample in a study of OX40 agonist ivuxolimab in advanced cancers. Assay used: immunoSEQ multiplex PCR; TCRdb lists only in-frame clones, some missing. The table includes about 15,000 clones, about 60% detected once. The sequenced sample was CD4+ or CD8+ T cells sorted from blood, obtained in a trial of the OX40 agonist ivuxolimab. Every receptor here comes from an adult with an advanced solid tumor such as melanoma, head and neck, liver or kidney cancer. CDR3s include the opening cysteine and the closing phenylalanine or tryptophan. A D gene is named only where the DNA matches it firmly. Rows give clone size only sometimes, using once, few, many, or a class for an expanded clone.

TRBD2,TRBJ2-1,.,TRBV11-2,CASSYTSGGLYNEQFF,TGTGCCAGCAGCTACACCAGCGGGGGCCTTTACAATGAGCAGTTCTTC
.,TRBJ2-5,few,TRBV4-1,CASTQTRTVQETQYF,TGCGCCAGCACCCAAACCCGGACAGTCCAAGAGACCCAGTACTTC
TRBD2,TRBJ2-1,once,TRBV4-1,CASSQDRTGGRNEQFF,TGCGCCAGCAGCCAAGATAGAACGGGGGGGAGAAATGAGCAGTTCTTC
.,TRBJ2-7,.,TRBV6-1,CASTPTGPTYEQYF,TGTGCCAGCACCCCAACAGGGCCAACCTACGAGCAGTACTTC
.,TRBJ2-5,.,TRBV4-1,CASSQEGGIETQYF,TGCGCCAGCAGCCAAGAGGGGGGCATAGAGACCCAGTACTTC
.,TRBJ2-2,.,TRBV7-9,CASTPPFQNTGELFF,TGTGCCAGCACCCCACCCTTCCAAAACACCGGGGAGCTGTTTTTT
.,TRBJ2-1,.,TRBV5-4,CASSHDYEQFF,TGTGCCAGCAGCCACGACTATGAGCAGTTCTTC
.,TRBJ2-4,.,TRBV11-1,CASSDLAKNIQYF,TGTGCCAGCAGCGATCTAGCCAAAAACATTCAGTACTTC
TRBD1,TRBJ2-2,.,TRBV4-3,CASSQDLEKAPGGLFF,TGCGCCAGCAGCCAAGATTTAGAGAAAGCCCCAGGGGGGCTGTTTTTT
TRBD2,TRBJ2-2,.,TRBV29-1,CSVRGGIGAFPTGELFF,TGCAGCGTGCGGGGGGGGATAGGGGCCTTCCCCACCGGGGAGCTGTTTTTT
.,TRBJ1-2,.,TRBV4-3,CASSQGVVRDYGYTF,TGCGCCAGCAGCCAAGGGGTGGTCCGAGACTATGGCTACACCTTC
.,TRBJ2-7,.,TRBV9,CASSPAGRYEQYF,TGTGCCAGCAGCCCGGCGGGCCGCTACGAGCAGTACTTC
TRBD1,TRBJ1-2,.,TRBV27,CASSLSPQTGLYGYTF,TGTGCCAGCAGTTTATCACCCCAGACAGGGCTCTATGGCTACACCTTC
TRBD2,TRBJ2-5,.,TRBV29-1,CSAGGRGMEETQYF,TGCAGCGCTGGAGGGAGGGGTATGGAGGAGACCCAGTACTTC
TRBD1,TRBJ2-1,.,TRBV5-6,CASSSDRFPYNEQFF,TGTGCCAGCAGCTCGGACAGGTTCCCCTACAATGAGCAGTTCTTC
TRBD2,TRBJ2-3,few,TRBV7-2,CASSSGGGYTQYF,TGTGCCAGCAGCTCCGGGGGGGGTTATACGCAGTATTTT
.,TRBJ2-3,.,TRBV4-1,CASSHPTGTDTQYF,TGCGCCAGCAGCCATCCGACAGGAACAGATACGCAGTATTTT
.,TRBJ2-1,.,TRBV6-6,CASSLGSLGEQFF,TGTGCCAGCAGTCTCGGGAGTTTAGGTGAGCAGTTCTTC
.,TRBJ2-7,few,TRBV4-1,CASSQGAGTSYEQYF,TGCGCCAGCAGCCAGGGGGCGGGGACCTCCTACGAGCAGTACTTC
.,TRBJ2-5,.,TRBV14,CASSQWGLGQETQYF,TGTGCCAGCAGCCAATGGGGCTTGGGGCAAGAGACCCAGTACTTC
TRBD2,TRBJ2-1,.,TRBV5-1,CASSFRDYEYEQFF,TGCGCCAGCAGTTTCCGGGACTACGAATATGAGCAGTTCTTC
.,TRBJ2-5,.,TRBV6-6,CATERGGTQYF,TGTGCCACCGAGCGAGGAGGGACCCAGTACTTC
TRBD1,TRBJ1-1,.,TRBV2,CASSEGDYRGTTEAFF,TGTGCCAGCAGTGAAGGGGACTACAGGGGGACCACTGAAGCTTTCTTT
.,TRBJ1-2,.,TRBV11-2,CASSLDLGSGLTF,TGTGCCAGCAGCTTAGATCTTGGGTCAGGGTTGACCTTC
.,TRBJ2-3,.,TRBV11-2,CASRPGWGSTDTQYF,TGTGCCAGCAGACCGGGGTGGGGGAGCACAGATACGCAGTATTTT
TRBD1,TRBJ2-7,.,TRBV7-9,CASSFIGTGGPPSSYEQYF,TGTGCCAGCAGCTTTATCGGGACAGGGGGCCCCCCTAGCTCCTACGAGCAGTACTTC
.,TRBJ1-1,medium-sized,TRBV10-3,CAISELVSTEAFF,TGTGCCATCAGTGAGTTGGTATCCACTGAAGCTTTCTTT
.,TRBJ1-6,.,TRBV28,CASSLLTGRSPLHF,TGTGCCAGCAGTTTATTAACGGGGAGGAGTCCCCTCCACTTT
.,TRBJ1-1,.,TRBV19,CASSIGSRGFTEAFF,TGTGCCAGTAGTATAGGATCGCGGGGTTTCACTGAAGCTTTCTTT
.,TRBJ2-7,.,TRBV7-2,CASSFDGTPTYEQYF,TGTGCCAGCAGCTTCGACGGGACACCGACCTACGAGCAGTACTTC
.,TRBJ2-2,.,TRBV27,CASRYGETGELFF,TGTGCCAGCAGATACGGGGAGACGGGGGAGCTGTTTTTT
TRBD1,TRBJ1-5,.,TRBV27,CASSQDQGVGQPQHF,TGTGCCAGCAGCCAAGATCAGGGGGTTGGCCAGCCCCAGCATTTT
.,TRBJ2-3,.,TRBV7-9,CASSLWGGESSTDTQYF,TGTGCCAGCAGCTTGTGGGGGGGCGAGTCTAGCACAGATACGCAGTATTTT
TRBD2,TRBJ2-7,.,TRBV6-1,CASSTGTSGIYEQYF,TGTGCCAGCAGTACCGGGACTAGCGGTATCTACGAGCAGTACTTC
.,TRBJ1-1,medium-sized,TRBV19,CASRTQNDGPNTEAFF,TGTGCCAGTAGGACTCAGAACGACGGTCCGAACACTGAAGCTTTCTTT
.,TRBJ1-2,.,TRBV29-1,CSVQGERERARNYGYTF,TGCAGCGTTCAGGGCGAGAGGGAGAGGGCTCGTAACTATGGCTACACCTTC
.,TRBJ1-2,.,TRBV27,CASSHLLGGAYGYTF,TGTGCCAGCAGCCATCTACTTGGGGGGGCCTATGGCTACACCTTC
.,TRBJ2-7,once,TRBV4-1,CASSQADYEQYF,TGCGCCAGCAGCCAAGCCGACTACGAGCAGTACTTC
.,TRBJ1-4,.,TRBV7-9,CASSLEDAPRGQLFF,TGTGCCAGCAGCTTAGAGGACGCGCCCCGAGGGCAACTGTTTTTT
TRBD1,TRBJ2-7,.,TRBV27,CASSWTGTGYYEQYF,TGTGCCAGCAGTTGGACCGGGACAGGGTACTACGAGCAGTACTTC
.,TRBJ1-6,medium-sized,TRBV27,CASSLSGNYNSPLHF,TGTGCCAGCAGTTTATCGGGAAACTATAATTCACCCCTCCACTTT
TRBD2,TRBJ2-5,.,TRBV6-6,CASSSGTSLREETQYF,TGTGCCAGCAGTTCCGGGACTAGCCTCAGGGAAGAGACCCAGTACTTC
TRBD1,TRBJ1-2,.,TRBV5-4,CASSPTSWDRGYGYTF,TGTGCCAGCAGCCCAACATCCTGGGACAGGGGTTATGGCTACACCTTC
TRBD2,TRBJ2-3,.,TRBV28,CASSLLAGHTQYF,TGTGCCAGCAGTTTACTAGCGGGTCATACGCAGTATTTT
.,TRBJ2-4,.,TRBV7-9,CASSLSSRGIQYF,TGTGCCAGCAGCTTAAGCTCTAGGGGCATTCAGTACTTC
.,TRBJ2-7,.,TRBV6-5,CASSTGPFYEQYF,TGTGCCAGCAGTACCGGGCCTTTCTACGAGCAGTACTTC
.,TRBJ1-3,.,TRBV2,CASSEEDYGNSGNTIYF,TGTGCCAGCAGTGAAGAAGACTACGGGAACTCTGGAAACACCATATATTTT
.,TRBJ2-7,large,TRBV7-9,CASSSTGTPYEQYF,TGTGCCAGCAGCTCAACAGGAACACCCTACGAGCAGTACTTC
.,TRBJ1-3,once,TRBV7-9,CASSENTIYF,TGTGCCAGCAGCGAAAACACCATATATTTT